These T cell receptor beta chains were read from a single sample in a study of blood T cells in healthy people across ages. MiXCR, run by TCRdb on the 5' RACE reads, gives a single entry per CDR3 protein. The sample consists of 1.8 million or so distinct CDR3 sequences, approximately 39% of them appearing once. Sequencing input: blood. Receptor source: a human donor in good health. CDR3s include the opening cysteine and the closing phenylalanine or tryptophan. D genes are given only for firm matches. Size is stated for part of the rows, as once, few or many counts, or as a class when the clone is expanded.

D gene	V gene	J gene	clone size	CDR3 DNA	CDR3 protein
TRBD2	TRBV20-1	TRBJ2-7	few	TGCAGTGCTAGCCGACTAGCGGGGGGGTACTACGGGCAGTACTTC	CSASRLAGGYYGQYF
TRBD2	TRBV20-1	TRBJ2-7	few	TGCAGTGCTAGGGATCGGGGGGTCACTTCCTACGAGCAGTACTTC	CSARDRGVTSYEQYF
NA	TRBV7-9	TRBJ2-1	NA	TGTGCCAGCAGCCCCCGGGGTAGGGGCCCATACCCCGAAGGCAATGAGCAGTTCTTC	CASSPRGRGPYPEGNEQFF
TRBD2	TRBV3-1	TRBJ2-5	NA	TGTGCCAGCAGCCGAGCAAGCGGGGGGGCTAGAGAGACCCAGTACTTC	CASSRASGGARETQYF
NA	TRBV10-3	TRBJ1-1	few	TGTGCCATCGGAGGGGGGGACGGGGGTGAAGCTTTCTTT	CAIGGGDGGEAFF
TRBD1	TRBV2	TRBJ1-2	NA	TGTGCCAGCAGTGAACTGGGGACAGGGTTCTATGGCTACACCTTC	CASSELGTGFYGYTF
NA	TRBV6-1	TRBJ1-5	few	TGTGCCAGCAGTGAACAAGGGGGCAATCAGCCCCAGCATTTT	CASSEQGGNQPQHF
NA	TRBV20-1	TRBJ2-7	NA	TGCAGCTCCCGCTTCTGGGGCAGGGCCAACAACTACGAGCAGTACTTC	CSSRFWGRANNYEQYF
TRBD2	TRBV12-3/TRBV12-4	TRBJ2-4	few	TGTGCCAGCAGTTTACTGACGGGGGGTCTAGCCAAAAACATTCAGTACTTC	CASSLLTGGLAKNIQYF
NA	TRBV28	TRBJ2-5	NA	TGTGCCAGCACTTCGATACGCGGGACTCGAGAGACCCAGTACTTC	CASTSIRGTRETQYF
NA	TRBV6-5	TRBJ1-1	NA	TGTGCCAGCAGTTACAACCCGTACACTGAAGCTTTCTTT	CASSYNPYTEAFF
TRBD2	TRBV20-1	TRBJ2-1	NA	TGCAGTGCTAGAGATTCGGAGGCCAGCGGGGCCTACAATGAGCAGTTCTTC	CSARDSEASGAYNEQFF
NA	TRBV12-3/TRBV12-4	TRBJ1-2	few	TGTGCCAGCAGTTTCGGCCTAAAGGAAGACACCTTC	CASSFGLKEDTF
NA	TRBV24-1	TRBJ1-2	NA	TGTGCCACCAGTGACATGACAGCATTAGGCTACACCTTC	CATSDMTALGYTF
NA	TRBV29-1	TRBJ2-5	many	TGCAGCGTCGCCACAGGGTTTCAAGAGACCCAGTACTTC	CSVATGFQETQYF
NA	TRBV6-1	TRBJ2-7	NA	TGTGCCAGCAGTGAAGTTGGTGGGTCCCAGTACTTC	CASSEVGGSQYF
NA	TRBV6-5	TRBJ1-2	few	TGTGCCAGCAGTAGAGCCTCTAACTATGGCTACACCTTC	CASSRASNYGYTF
TRBD1	TRBV5-1	TRBJ2-1	NA	TGCGCCAGCAGGACCGAGGACAGGGAATACAATGAGCAGTTCTTC	CASRTEDREYNEQFF
NA	TRBV18	TRBJ2-1	NA	TGTGCCAGCTCACCCGACAAGGGGCGTCGCTATGAGCAGTTCTTC	CASSPDKGRRYEQFF
TRBD2	TRBV5-6	TRBJ2-3	few	TGTGCCAGCAGCTTCGGGCTAGCGGGTCCCACCCCCACAGATACGCAGTATTTT	CASSFGLAGPTPTDTQYF